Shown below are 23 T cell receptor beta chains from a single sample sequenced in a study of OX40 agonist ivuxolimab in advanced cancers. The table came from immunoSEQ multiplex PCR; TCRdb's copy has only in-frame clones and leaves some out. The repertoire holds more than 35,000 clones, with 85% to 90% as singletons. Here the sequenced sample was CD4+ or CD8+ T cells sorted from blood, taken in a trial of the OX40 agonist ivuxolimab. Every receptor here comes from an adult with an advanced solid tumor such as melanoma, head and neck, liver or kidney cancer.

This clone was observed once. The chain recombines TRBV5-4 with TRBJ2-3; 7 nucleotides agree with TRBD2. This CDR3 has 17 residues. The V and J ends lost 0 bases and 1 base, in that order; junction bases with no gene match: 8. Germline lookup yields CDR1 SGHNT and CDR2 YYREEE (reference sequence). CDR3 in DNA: TGTGCCAGCAGCTTGGGACCGGGCGGGGGTGGCACAGATACGCAGTATTTT. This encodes CASSLGPGGGGTDTQYF.

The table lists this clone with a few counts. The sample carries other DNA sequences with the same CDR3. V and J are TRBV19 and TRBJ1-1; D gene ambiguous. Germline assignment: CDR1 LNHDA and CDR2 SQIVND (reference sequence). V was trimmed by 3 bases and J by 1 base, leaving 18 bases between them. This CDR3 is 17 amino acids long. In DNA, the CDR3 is TGTGCCAGTAGTATGCTTCGTGGGATTCGGACGAACACTGAAGCTTTCTTT. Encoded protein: CASSMLRGIRTNTEAFF.

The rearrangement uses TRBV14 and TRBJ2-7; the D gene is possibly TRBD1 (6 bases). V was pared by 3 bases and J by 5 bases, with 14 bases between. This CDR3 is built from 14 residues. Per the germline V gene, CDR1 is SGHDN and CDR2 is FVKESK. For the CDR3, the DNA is TGTGCCAGCAGCCAGGGAAACAGGGCCCACGAGCAGTACTTC. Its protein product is CASSQGNRAHEQYF.

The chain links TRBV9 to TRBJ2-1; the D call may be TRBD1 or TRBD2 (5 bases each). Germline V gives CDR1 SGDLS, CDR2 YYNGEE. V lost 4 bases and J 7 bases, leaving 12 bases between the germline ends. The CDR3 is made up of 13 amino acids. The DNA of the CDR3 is TGTGCCAGCAGCACGCCGGGGCTTAATGAGCAGTTCTTC. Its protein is CASSTPGLNEQFF.

The CDR3 loop is CASSSEGIRNTEAFF. The DNA for the CDR3 is TGTGCCAGCAGCTCGGAGGGGATACGGAACACTGAAGCTTTCTTT. This rearrangement joins TRBV7-9 to TRBJ1-1; TRBD1 might be the D (5 bases). CDR1 is SEHNR, CDR2 FQNEAQ, per germline (reference sequence). Deletions cut 4 bases from V and 1 base from J, with 13 bases between. The length of the CDR3 is 15 residues.

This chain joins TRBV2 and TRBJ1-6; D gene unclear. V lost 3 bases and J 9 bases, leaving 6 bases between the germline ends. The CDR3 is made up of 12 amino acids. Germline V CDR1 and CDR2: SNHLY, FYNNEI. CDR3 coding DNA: TGTGCCAGCAGTGACCCCCGTTCACCCCTCCACTTT. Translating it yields CASSDPRSPLHF.

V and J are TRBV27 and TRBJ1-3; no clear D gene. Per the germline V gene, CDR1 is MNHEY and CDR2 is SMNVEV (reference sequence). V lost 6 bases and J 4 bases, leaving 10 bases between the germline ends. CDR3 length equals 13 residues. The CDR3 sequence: CASRRTLGNTIYF. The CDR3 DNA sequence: TGTGCCAGCAGGAGAACTCTGGGAAACACCATATATTTT.

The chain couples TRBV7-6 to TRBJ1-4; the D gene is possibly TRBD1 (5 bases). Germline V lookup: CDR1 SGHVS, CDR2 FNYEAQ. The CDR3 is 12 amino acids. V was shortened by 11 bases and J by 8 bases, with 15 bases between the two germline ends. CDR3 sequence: CAGRGQKEKLFF. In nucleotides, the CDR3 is TGTGCCGGGAGGGGTCAGAAAGAAAAACTGTTTTTT.

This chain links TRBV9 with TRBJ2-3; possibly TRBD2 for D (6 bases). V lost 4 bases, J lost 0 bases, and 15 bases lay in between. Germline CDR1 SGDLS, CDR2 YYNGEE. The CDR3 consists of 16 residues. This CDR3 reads CASSSPGRGSTDTQYF. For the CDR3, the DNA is TGTGCCAGCAGCTCCCCGGGGCGGGGTAGCACAGATACGCAGTATTTT.

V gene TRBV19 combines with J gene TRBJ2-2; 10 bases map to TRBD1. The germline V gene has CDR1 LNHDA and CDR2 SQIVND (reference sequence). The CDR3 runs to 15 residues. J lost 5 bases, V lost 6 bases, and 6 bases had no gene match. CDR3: CASSPGQGRTGELFF. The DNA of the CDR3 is TGTGCCAGTAGCCCGGGACAGGGGAGAACCGGGGAGCTGTTTTTT.

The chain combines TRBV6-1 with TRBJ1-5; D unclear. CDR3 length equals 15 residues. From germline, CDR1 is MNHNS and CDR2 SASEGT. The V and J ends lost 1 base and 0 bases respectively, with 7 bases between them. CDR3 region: CASSEEDNSNQPQHF. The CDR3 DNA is TGTGCCAGCAGTGAAGAAGACAATAGCAATCAGCCCCAGCATTTT.

CDR3: CASSTGRVQFF. The CDR3, as DNA: TGTGCCAGTAGTACGGGTAGGGTGCAGTTCTTC. The V call is TRBV19, the J call TRBJ2-1, with D unresolved. The V end lost 4 bases, the J end lost 12 bases, and 10 bases lay between the germline ends. This CDR3 is built from 11 residues. Germline loops: CDR1 LNHDA, CDR2 SQIVND (reference sequence).

CDR3 nucleotides: TGTGCCAGCAGCCAGCCTAGCGGGGGGGACTCGGGGACCCAGTACTTC. It translates to CASSQPSGGDSGTQYF. V and J are TRBV11-3 and TRBJ2-5; 12 bases fit TRBD2. With 5 bases clipped from V and 7 bases from J, the junction kept 11 bases outside the gene matches. This CDR3 is 16 amino acids long. Germline loops: CDR1 SGHNT, CDR2 YENEEA.

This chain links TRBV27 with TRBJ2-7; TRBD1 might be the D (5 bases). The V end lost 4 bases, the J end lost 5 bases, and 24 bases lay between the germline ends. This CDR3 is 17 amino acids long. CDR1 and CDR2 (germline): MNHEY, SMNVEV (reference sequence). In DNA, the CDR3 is TGTGCCAGCAGTTCCACCCTTAATGATTGGACATTGGACGAGCAGTACTTC. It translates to CASSSTLNDWTLDEQYF.

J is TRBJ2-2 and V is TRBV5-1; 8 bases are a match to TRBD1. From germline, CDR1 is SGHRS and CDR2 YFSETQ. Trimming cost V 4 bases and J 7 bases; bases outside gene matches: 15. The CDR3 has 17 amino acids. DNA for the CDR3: TGCGCCAGCAGCCCAAGGACAGGGTTTAACACCGGCGGGGAGCTGTTTTTT. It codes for CASSPRTGFNTGGELFF.

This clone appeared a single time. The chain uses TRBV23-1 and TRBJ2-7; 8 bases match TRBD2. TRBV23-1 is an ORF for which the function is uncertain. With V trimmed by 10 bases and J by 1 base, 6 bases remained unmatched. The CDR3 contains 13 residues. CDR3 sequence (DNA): TGCGCCACCGGGCTAGCGGGTTCCTACGAGCAGTACTTC. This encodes CATGLAGSYEQYF.

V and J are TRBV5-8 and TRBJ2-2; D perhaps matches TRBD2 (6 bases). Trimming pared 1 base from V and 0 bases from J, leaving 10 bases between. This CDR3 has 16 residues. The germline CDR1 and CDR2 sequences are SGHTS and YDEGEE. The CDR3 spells CASSLRLGSNTGELFF. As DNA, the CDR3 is TGTGCCAGCAGCTTGCGACTAGGGTCGAACACCGGGGAGCTGTTTTTT. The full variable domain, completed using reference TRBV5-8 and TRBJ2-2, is EAGVTQSPTHLIKTRGQQATLRCSPISGHTSVYWYQQALGLGLQFLLWYDEGEERNRGNFPPRFSGRQFPNYSSELNVNALELEDSALYLCASSLRLGSNTGELFFGEGSRLTVL.

CDR3 in DNA: TGCGCCAGCAGCATGGGACAGGTGACTAATTCACCCCTCCACTTT. This codes for CASSMGQVTNSPLHF. This chain uses TRBV5-1 with TRBJ1-6; the match to TRBD1 covers 8 bases. V shed 4 bases, J shed 6 bases, and the junction held 6 bases outside the gene matches. The CDR3 consists of 15 residues. Germline loops: CDR1 SGHRS, CDR2 YFSETQ.

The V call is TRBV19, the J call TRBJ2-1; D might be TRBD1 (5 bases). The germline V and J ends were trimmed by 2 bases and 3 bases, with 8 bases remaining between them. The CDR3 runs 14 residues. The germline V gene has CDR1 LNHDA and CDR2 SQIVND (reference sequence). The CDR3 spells CASSIPQGYNEQFF. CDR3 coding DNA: TGTGCCAGTAGTATACCCCAGGGCTACAATGAGCAGTTCTTC. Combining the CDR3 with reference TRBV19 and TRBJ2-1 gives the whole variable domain DGGITQSPKYLFRKEGQNVTLSCEQNLNHDAMYWYRQDPGQGLRLIYYSQIVNDFQKGDIAEGYSVSREKKESFPLTVTSAQKNPTAFYLCASSIPQGYNEQFFGPGTRLTVL.

The CDR3 nucleotides are TGTGCCTGGAGTTCCAGAGGAGAGACCCAGTACTTC. Residues: CAWSSRGETQYF. The chain employs TRBV30 and TRBJ2-5; D is ambiguous. The germline V gene encodes CDR1 GTSNPN and CDR2 SVGIG (reference sequence). There are 12 residues in the CDR3. V was trimmed by 2 bases and J by 4 bases, leaving 8 bases between them.

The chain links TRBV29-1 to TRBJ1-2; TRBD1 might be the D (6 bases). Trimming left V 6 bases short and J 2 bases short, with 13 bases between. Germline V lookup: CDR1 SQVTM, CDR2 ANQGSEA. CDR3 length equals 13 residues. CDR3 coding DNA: TGCAGCGTCACTCCAGGGGAAAACTATGGCTACACCTTC. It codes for CSVTPGENYGYTF.

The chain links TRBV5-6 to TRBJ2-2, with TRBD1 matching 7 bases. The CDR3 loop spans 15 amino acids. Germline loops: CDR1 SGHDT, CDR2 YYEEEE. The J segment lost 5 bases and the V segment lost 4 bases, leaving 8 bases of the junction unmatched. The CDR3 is CASSALTGWTGELFF. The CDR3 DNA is TGTGCCAGCAGCGCGTTGACAGGGTGGACCGGGGAGCTGTTTTTT.

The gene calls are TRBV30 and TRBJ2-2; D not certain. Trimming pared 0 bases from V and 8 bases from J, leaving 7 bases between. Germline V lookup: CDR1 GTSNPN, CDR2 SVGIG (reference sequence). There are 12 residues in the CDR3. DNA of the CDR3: TGTGCCTGGAGTGTCCAGCGAGGGGAGCTGTTTTTT. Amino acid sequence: CAWSVQRGELFF.